This paragraph covers one T cell receptor beta chain sequence. Its antigen is currently not known. The input lacks base qualities; no much larger clone sits a single base away. This entry is derived from a study of blood T cells in healthy people across ages (dated by TCRdb to about 2015). Notes on the research overall: In model experiments, template switching captured roughly one uniquely barcoded TCR beta cDNA molecule for every two T cells. Using the same blood draw, the study looked at two additional independent replicas of 1 million unique cDNA reads for two donors, one aged 18 to 29 and the other aged 80 or older. The donors were divided into four age groups: young (average approximately 17 years), middle-aged (roughly 42), aged (approximately 59) and long-lived (about 80). Age-related changes in TCR beta repertoire diversity were measured in the study by deep sequencing normalized with unique cDNA molecular identifiers. The investigation overall reported the following: Because the CMV infection status of the donors was unknown, age-related changes in expanded clonotypes may potentially have been confounded. Compared with the aged group, the long-lived group had more naive CD4+ T cells, fewer expanded clones and increased TCR diversity, suggesting age selection. There was a strong correlation between observed TCR beta diversity and the percentage of naive T cells measured by flow cytometry. Total diversity estimates from one million sequenced T cells were considered lower bounds and underestimates. As age increased, observed TCR beta diversity per million T cells dropped in a roughly linear way, and a significant reduction was already evident by age 40. Conclusive comparison of naive and antigen-experienced compartments was prevented by the profiling of bulk unsorted PBMCs.

Donors were roughly 40 systemically healthy Caucasian individuals from Russia aged roughly 6 to 95 years. Around 10 milliliters of peripheral blood were collected from each donor into EDTA-treated Vacutainer tubes. Ficoll-Paque density-gradient centrifugation was used to isolate PBMCs, with at least 6 million per sample. Trizol reagent was used to extract total RNA from the PBMCs, yielding at least 5 micrograms per sample. For every donor, an aliquot of PBMCs went through flow cytometry to measure the percentages of naive CD45RAhigh/CD27high T cells. Libraries were constructed by 5' RACE. TCRdb lists the instrument as Illumina HiSeq 2500. A second PCR of roughly 7 to 11 cycles was performed with a sample-barcoded 5' primer and a J-beta primer mix. Each TCR beta cDNA molecule received a unique molecular identifier from a template-switch 5' adaptor carrying 12 random nucleotides. At least 3 million CDR3-containing paired-end reads were obtained from each sample. First-strand cDNA was synthesized from all RNA with the Mint cDNA synthesis kit, primed by a TRBC-specific oligonucleotide. Following uracil-DNA glycosylase treatment, a first 18-cycle PCR with universal primers M1SS and BC2_uni_R was performed on all cDNA. On the study's bioinformatics: For normalization, 1 million high-quality reads were randomly selected from each sample, with every read carrying a distinct molecular identifier. Reads sharing molecular identifiers were discarded rather than binned into consensus sequences. CDR3 identification, clonotype clustering and error correction used MiTCR with a Q25 quality threshold and the strictest error-elimination algorithm. A nonparametric unseen species model with Euler transformation was used to estimate lower-bound total TCR beta diversity. TCRdb took the public reads, trimmed them with fastp at Q25, ran MiXCR for clone calling and kept in-frame beta chains. When rows share a CDR3 protein, they turn into one entry using the most common DNA and genes. Here the V and J calls rest on TCRdb's processing, not on the authors' analysis. The sample table contains around 520,000 distinct CDR3 sequences; only one count was recorded for roughly a quarter of them. Jointly, the top ten make up approximately 4% of the sample.

The same data also contributed to another study, on T cells of mothers and their children. As that second study puts it: Nine systemically healthy Caucasian individuals served as donors, namely three mothers together with their six children. cDNA synthesis used all of the extracted RNA, with 1.5 ug of RNA in each 15 ul reaction. Sample barcodes and 2-4 random nucleotides were added via the M1S primer in the second PCR. Over 10 million TCR beta CDR3 reads came from each mother, compared with some 3 million reads from each child. Thymic selection similarly shapes TCR recombination output in related and unrelated pairs, with minor effect from inherited differences. Normalized repertoire overlap was always found to be slightly, but never significantly, higher in related mother-child pairs than in unrelated mother-child pairs. No persistent microchimeric T cell clones were detected, at a sensitivity of around 97 clones per million clonotypes. Deep NGS was used in the study to compare the TCR beta repertoires of mothers and children and to look for features that separate related mother-child pairs from unrelated individuals. The mean age was about 38 +/- 4 years for the mothers and about 12 +/- 4 years for the children. Libraries were sequenced on Illumina HiSeq 2000 with 100+100 nt paired-end reads after adapter ligation with NEBNext reagents. To prevent cross-contamination, the mother and child libraries were prepared one month apart and sequenced in separate runs. For each donor, between about 450,000 and 2,300,000 distinct TCR beta clonotypes were identified. Naive TCR beta clonotypes were estimated from low-frequency clonotypes matched to each donor's FACS-determined naive share, without sorting.

The clonotype originates from a boy aged 2 to 10 in good health. Material for sequencing was blood.

The CDR3 reads CAISGTNRERAFF. The DNA is as follows: TGTGCCATCAGTGGGACTAACAGGGAGAGAGCTTTCTTT. The V and J segments used are TRBV10-3 and TRBJ1-1; TRBD1 could be the D gene, as 6 bases match. From a lookup of the germline V gene, CDR1 and CDR2 are ENHRY and SYGVKD. Reading from cysteine to phenylalanine, the CDR3 counts 13 amino acids. Just the 39-base CDR3 DNA is kept, in frame starting at base 1. V gives up 4 bases and J gives up 10 bases, and the segment between their germline ends measures 16 bases.